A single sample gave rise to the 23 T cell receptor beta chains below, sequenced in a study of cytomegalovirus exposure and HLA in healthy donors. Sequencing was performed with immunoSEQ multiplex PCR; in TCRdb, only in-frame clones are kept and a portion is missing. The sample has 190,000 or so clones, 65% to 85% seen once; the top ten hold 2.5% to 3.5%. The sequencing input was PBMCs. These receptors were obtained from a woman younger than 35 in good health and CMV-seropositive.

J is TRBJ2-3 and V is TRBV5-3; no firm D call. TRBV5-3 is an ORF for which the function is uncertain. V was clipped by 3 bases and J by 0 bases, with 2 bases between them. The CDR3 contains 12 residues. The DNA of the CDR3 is TGTGCCAGAAGCTCTAGCACAGATACGCAGTATTTT. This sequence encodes CARSSSTDTQYF.

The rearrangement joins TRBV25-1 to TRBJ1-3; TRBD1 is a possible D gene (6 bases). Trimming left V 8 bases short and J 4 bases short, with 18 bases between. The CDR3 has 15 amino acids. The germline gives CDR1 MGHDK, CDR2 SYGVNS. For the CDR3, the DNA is TGTGCCAGCGCTCAAACTACAGGGACGGGAAACACCATATATTTT. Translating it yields CASAQTTGTGNTIYF.

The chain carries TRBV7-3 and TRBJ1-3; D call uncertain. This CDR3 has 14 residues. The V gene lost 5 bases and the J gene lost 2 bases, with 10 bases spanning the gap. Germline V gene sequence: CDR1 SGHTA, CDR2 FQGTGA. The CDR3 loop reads CASSQPSAGNTIYF. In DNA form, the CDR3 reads TGTGCCAGCAGCCAACCGAGCGCTGGAAACACCATATATTTT.

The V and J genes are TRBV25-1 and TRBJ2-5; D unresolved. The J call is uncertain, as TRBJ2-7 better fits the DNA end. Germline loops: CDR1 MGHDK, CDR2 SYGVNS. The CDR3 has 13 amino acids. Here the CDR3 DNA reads TGTGCCAGCACCGCAAATGTCCCCTACGAGCAGTACTTC. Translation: CASTANVPYEQYF.

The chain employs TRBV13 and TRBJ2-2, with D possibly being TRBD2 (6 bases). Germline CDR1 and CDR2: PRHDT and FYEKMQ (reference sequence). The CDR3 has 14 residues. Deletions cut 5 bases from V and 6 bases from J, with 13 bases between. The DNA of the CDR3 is TGTGCCAGCAGCCCAAGACTAGTGGCCGGGGAGCTGTTTTTT. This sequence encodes CASSPRLVAGELFF.

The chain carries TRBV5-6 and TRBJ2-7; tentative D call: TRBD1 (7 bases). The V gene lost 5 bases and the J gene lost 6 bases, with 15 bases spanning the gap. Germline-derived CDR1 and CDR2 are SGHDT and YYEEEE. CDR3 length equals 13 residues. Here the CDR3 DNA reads TGTGCCAGCAGTGAAAACAGGGGAGGCGAGCAGTACTTC. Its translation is CASSENRGGEQYF.

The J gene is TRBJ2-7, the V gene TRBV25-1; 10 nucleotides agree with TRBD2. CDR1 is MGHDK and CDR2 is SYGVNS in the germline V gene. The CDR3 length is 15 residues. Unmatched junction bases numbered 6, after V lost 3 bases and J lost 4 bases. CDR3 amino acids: CASSERTSGAYEQYF. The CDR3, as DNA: TGTGCCAGCAGTGAGCGAACTAGCGGGGCTTACGAGCAGTACTTC.

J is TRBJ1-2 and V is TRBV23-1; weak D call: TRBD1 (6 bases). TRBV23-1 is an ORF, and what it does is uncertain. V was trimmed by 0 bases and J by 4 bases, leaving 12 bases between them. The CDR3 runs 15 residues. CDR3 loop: CASSQSGQLGYGYTF. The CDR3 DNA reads TGCGCCAGCAGTCAATCAGGACAGCTAGGCTATGGCTACACCTTC.

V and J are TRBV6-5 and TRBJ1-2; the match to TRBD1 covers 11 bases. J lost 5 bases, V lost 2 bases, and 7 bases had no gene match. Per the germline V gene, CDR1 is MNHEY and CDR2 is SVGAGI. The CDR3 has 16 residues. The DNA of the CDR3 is TGTGCCAGCAGTTACGGACAGGGGGCGCTTAATTATGGCTACACCTTC. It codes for CASSYGQGALNYGYTF.

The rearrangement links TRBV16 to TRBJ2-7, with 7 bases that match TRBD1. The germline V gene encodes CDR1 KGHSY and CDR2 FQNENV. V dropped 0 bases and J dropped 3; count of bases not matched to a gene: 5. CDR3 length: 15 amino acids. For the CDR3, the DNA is TGTGCCAGCAGCCAATCCCAGGGGGTAGGCTACGAGCAGTACTTC. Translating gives CASSQSQGVGYEQYF.

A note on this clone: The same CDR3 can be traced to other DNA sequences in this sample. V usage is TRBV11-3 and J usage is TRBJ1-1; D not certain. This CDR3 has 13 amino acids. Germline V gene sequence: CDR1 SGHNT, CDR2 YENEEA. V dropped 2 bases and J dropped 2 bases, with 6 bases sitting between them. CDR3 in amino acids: CASSLRENTEAFF. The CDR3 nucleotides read TGTGCCAGCAGCTTAAGAGAAAACACTGAAGCTTTCTTT.

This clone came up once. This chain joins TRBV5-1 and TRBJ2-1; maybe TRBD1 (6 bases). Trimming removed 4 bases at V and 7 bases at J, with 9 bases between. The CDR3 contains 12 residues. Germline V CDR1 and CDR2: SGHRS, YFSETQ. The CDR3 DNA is TGCGCCAGCAGCCCGGGACAAAATGAGCAGTTCTTC. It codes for CASSPGQNEQFF.

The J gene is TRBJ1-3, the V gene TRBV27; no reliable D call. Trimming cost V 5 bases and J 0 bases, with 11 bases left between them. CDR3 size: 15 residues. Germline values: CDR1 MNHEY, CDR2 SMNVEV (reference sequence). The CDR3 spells CASSPRRSSGNTIYF. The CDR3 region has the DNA TGTGCCAGCAGTCCTCGGAGGAGCTCTGGAAACACCATATATTTT.

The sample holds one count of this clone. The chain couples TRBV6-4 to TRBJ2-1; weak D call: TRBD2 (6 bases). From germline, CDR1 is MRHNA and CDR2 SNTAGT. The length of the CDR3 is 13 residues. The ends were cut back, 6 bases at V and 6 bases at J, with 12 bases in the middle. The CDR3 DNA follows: TGTGCCAGCAGCCAGACTAGATTCAATGAGCAGTTCTTC. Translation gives CASSQTRFNEQFF.

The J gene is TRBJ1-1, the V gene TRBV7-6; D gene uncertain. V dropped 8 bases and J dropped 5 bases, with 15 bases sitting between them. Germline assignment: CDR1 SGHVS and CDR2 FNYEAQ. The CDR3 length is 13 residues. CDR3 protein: CASGGEVGTEAFF. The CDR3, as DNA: TGTGCCAGCGGTGGGGAGGTAGGGACTGAAGCTTTCTTT.

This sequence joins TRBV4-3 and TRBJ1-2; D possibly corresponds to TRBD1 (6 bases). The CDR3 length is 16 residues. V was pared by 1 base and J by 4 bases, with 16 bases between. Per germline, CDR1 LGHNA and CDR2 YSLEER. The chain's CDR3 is CASSQGRWGGLYGYTF. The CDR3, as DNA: TGCGCCAGCAGCCAAGGCCGATGGGGGGGCCTCTATGGCTACACCTTC.

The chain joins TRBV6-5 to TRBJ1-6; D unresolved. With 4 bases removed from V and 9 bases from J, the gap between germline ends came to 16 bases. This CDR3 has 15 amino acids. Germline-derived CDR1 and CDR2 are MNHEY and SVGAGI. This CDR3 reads CASSSHGSGVSPLHF. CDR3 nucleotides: TGTGCCAGCAGTTCCCACGGGTCCGGAGTTTCACCCCTCCACTTT.

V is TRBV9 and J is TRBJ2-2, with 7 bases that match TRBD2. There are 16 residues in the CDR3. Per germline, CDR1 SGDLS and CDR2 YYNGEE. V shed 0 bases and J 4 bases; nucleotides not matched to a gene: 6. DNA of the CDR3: TGTGCCAGCAGCGTAGTCCCATCTAGCGGCACCGGGGAGCTGTTTTTT. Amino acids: CASSVVPSSGTGELFF.

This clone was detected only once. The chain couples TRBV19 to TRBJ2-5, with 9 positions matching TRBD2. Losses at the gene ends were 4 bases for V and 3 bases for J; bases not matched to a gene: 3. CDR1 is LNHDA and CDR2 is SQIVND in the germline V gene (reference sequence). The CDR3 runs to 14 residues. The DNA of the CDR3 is TGTGCCAGTAGTACGACTAGCGGAAAAGAGACCCAGTACTTC. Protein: CASSTTSGKETQYF.

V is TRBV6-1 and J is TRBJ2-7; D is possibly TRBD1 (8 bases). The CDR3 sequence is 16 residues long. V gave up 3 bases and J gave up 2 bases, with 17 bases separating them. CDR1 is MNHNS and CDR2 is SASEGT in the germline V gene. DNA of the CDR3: TGTGCCAGCAGTGATTCGAGAACAGGGGGGGCCTACGAGCAGTACTTC. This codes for CASSDSRTGGAYEQYF.

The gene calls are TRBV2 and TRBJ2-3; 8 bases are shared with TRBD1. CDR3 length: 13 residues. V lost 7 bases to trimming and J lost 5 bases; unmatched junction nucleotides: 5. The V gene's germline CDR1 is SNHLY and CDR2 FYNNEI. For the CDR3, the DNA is TGTGCCAGCAAGGACAGGGCGGGAGATACGCAGTATTTT. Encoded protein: CASKDRAGDTQYF.

In DNA, the CDR3 is TGTGCCAGCAGTTTGGCAGGGTATGGTGGTTTATCCGGAAACACCATATATTTT. Encoded protein: CASSLAGYGGLSGNTIYF. The chain employs TRBV27 and TRBJ1-3; tentative D call: TRBD1 (5 bases). Germline CDR1 is MNHEY and CDR2 is SMNVEV (reference sequence). The CDR3 has 18 residues. The V end lost 3 bases, the J end lost 4 bases, and 22 bases lay between the germline ends.

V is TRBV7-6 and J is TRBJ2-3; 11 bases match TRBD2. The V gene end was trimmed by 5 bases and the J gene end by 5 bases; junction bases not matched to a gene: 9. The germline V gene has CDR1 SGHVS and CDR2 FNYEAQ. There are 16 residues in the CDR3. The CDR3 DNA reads TGTGCCAGCAGCCCCTTTAGCGGGGGGGCAAAAGATACGCAGTATTTT. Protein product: CASSPFSGGAKDTQYF.